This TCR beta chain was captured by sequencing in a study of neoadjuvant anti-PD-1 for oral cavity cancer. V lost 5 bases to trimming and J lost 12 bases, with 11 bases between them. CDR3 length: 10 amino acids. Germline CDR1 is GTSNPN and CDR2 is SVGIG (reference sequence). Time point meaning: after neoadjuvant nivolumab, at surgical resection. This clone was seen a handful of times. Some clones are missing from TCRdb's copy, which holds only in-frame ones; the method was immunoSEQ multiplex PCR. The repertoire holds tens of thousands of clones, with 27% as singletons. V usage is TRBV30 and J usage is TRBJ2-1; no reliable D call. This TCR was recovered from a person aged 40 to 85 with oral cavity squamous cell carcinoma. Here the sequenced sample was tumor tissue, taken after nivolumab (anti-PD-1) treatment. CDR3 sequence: CAWGPVGQFF. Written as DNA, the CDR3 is TGTGCCTGGGGACCCGTGGGGCAGTTCTTC.